These T cell receptor beta chains were read from a single sample in a study of cytomegalovirus exposure and HLA in healthy donors. Profiled with immunoSEQ multiplex PCR; TCRdb holds only in-frame clones, not every one. The table has 110,000 to 150,000 clones, roughly three quarters seen once. Material for sequencing was PBMCs. The receptors come from a man aged 60-69 years in good health and CMV-seronegative. Both conserved end residues are part of each CDR3. Each record gives: J gene, clone size, D gene, V gene, CDR3 protein, CDR3 DNA. A D gene is named only where the DNA matches it firmly. Clone size is given for some rows only: seen once, a few or many times, or a class if the clone is expanded.

TRBJ2-1,NA,TRBD2,TRBV7-6,CASSSYGGGRYNEQFF,TGTGCCAGCAGCTCCTATGGGGGGGGGAGGTACAATGAGCAGTTCTTC
TRBJ1-2,NA,TRBD1,TRBV6-1,CATSWTGGSYTF,TGTGCCACCTCCTGGACAGGGGGCAGCTACACCTTC
TRBJ1-5,few,NA,TRBV19,CASSQQGPGQPQHF,TGTGCCAGTAGTCAACAGGGACCGGGGCAGCCCCAGCATTTT
TRBJ1-5,NA,NA,TRBV30,CAWSKDIGNINQPQHF,TGTGCCTGGAGTAAGGACATCGGTAATATAAATCAGCCCCAGCATTTT
TRBJ2-1,NA,NA,TRBV11-3,CASSFGGINNEQFF,TGTGCCAGCAGCTTCGGCGGAATAAACAATGAGCAGTTCTTC
TRBJ1-4,NA,TRBD1,TRBV11-2,CASSPDRGTNEKLFF,TGTGCCAGCAGCCCGGACAGGGGAACTAATGAAAAACTGTTTTTT
TRBJ2-1,NA,TRBD2,TRBV28,CASTHGSSGYNEQFF,TGTGCCAGCACCCACGGATCTAGCGGTTACAATGAGCAGTTCTTC
TRBJ1-1,NA,TRBD1,TRBV5-1,CASSFRTGGGEAFF,TGCGCCAGCAGCTTTAGGACAGGGGGTGGGGAAGCTTTCTTT
TRBJ2-7,NA,TRBD1,TRBV18,CASSPQTGGDSGEQYF,TGTGCCAGCTCACCCCAGACAGGGGGCGATTCGGGCGAGCAGTACTTC
TRBJ1-1,few,NA,TRBV6-5,CASRDDSLNTEAFF,TGTGCCAGCAGAGACGACAGTCTCAACACTGAAGCTTTCTTT
TRBJ1-5,NA,NA,TRBV19,CATGGGGNSNQPQHF,TGTGCCACCGGAGGGGGGGGTAATAGCAATCAGCCCCAGCATTTT
TRBJ2-1,NA,TRBD1,TRBV11-3,CASRQGASNEQFF,TGTGCCAGCAGGCAGGGGGCGAGCAATGAGCAGTTCTTC
TRBJ1-2,NA,NA,TRBV9,CASSVPSYGYTF,TGTGCCAGCAGCGTTCCTTCCTATGGCTACACCTTC
TRBJ2-1,NA,TRBD1,TRBV30,CAWEGQGRYNEQFF,TGTGCCTGGGAGGGACAGGGGAGGTACAATGAGCAGTTCTTC
TRBJ1-3,once,NA,TRBV15,CATGAGQSSGNTIYF,TGTGCCACCGGCGCCGGACAGAGCTCTGGAAACACCATATATTTT
TRBJ1-2,NA,NA,TRBV6-1,CASSEETDYGYTF,TGTGCCAGCAGTGAAGAAACAGACTATGGCTACACCTTC
TRBJ2-7,NA,NA,TRBV5-1,CASSILEGPYEQYF,TGCGCCAGCAGCATTCTGGAGGGCCCCTACGAGCAGTACTTC
TRBJ1-1,NA,TRBD1,TRBV28,CASSLLDREAFF,TGTGCCAGCAGTTTATTGGACAGGGAAGCTTTCTTT
TRBJ2-5,NA,TRBD2,TRBV7-8,CASSSTSGRAGETQYF,TGTGCCAGCAGCTCGACTAGCGGGAGGGCCGGGGAGACCCAGTACTTC
TRBJ2-3,NA,NA,TRBV21-1,CASSHVGGARLDTQYF,TGTGCCAGCAGCCACGTCGGGGGGGCGCGTTTAGATACGCAGTATTTT
TRBJ2-7,NA,TRBD1,TRBV5-6,CASSFRRGTGVHEQYF,TGTGCCAGCAGCTTCAGGAGGGGGACAGGGGTCCACGAGCAGTACTTC
TRBJ2-1,NA,NA,TRBV11-3,CASSSGRHANNEQFF,TGTGCCAGCAGCTCTGGTCGTCACGCTAACAATGAGCAGTTCTTC
TRBJ1-1,once,NA,TRBV10-3,CATRESRDMNTEAFF,TGTGCCACCCGGGAATCGAGGGATATGAACACTGAAGCTTTCTTT
TRBJ2-3,few,NA,TRBV5-4,CASSLVGLLSTDTQYF,TGTGCCAGCAGCTTGGTGGGACTGTTGAGCACAGATACGCAGTATTTT
TRBJ2-5,NA,NA,TRBV7-2,CASSLIAETQYF,TGTGCCAGCAGCTTAATAGCGGAGACCCAGTACTTC
TRBJ1-5,NA,NA,TRBV19,CASSMPRTTRERPQHF,TGTGCCAGTAGTATGCCCCGGACAACCCGTGAACGGCCCCAGCATTTT
TRBJ2-1,few,NA,TRBV27,CASSLLSVARGNEQFF,TGTGCCAGCAGTTTATTATCCGTCGCCCGGGGCAATGAGCAGTTCTTC
TRBJ2-1,NA,NA,TRBV5-1,CASSLVEVHEQFF,TGCGCCAGCAGCTTGGTTGAGGTCCATGAGCAGTTCTTC
TRBJ1-6,NA,NA,TRBV5-1,CASSLAGRGSPLHF,TGCGCCAGCAGCTTGGCCGGGAGGGGCTCACCCCTCCACTTT
TRBJ2-5,NA,TRBD1,TRBV18,CASSPIGTGNGETQYF,TGTGCCAGCTCACCCATTGGGACAGGAAATGGAGAGACCCAGTACTTC